Shown below are 26 T cell receptor beta chains from a single sample sequenced in a study of spatial heterogeneity in lung cancer. A single record per CDR3 protein comes from TCRdb applying MiXCR to the 5' RACE reads. In the table there are about 36,000 distinct CDR3 sequences, under 8% of which are singletons. Time point of the sample: sample taken at primary tumor resection. The specimen comprised PBMCs, sampled at surgery. The receptors here all came from a female donor with early-stage non-small cell lung cancer.

A few counts support this clonotype. This chain uses TRBV11-2 with TRBJ2-1; D perhaps matches TRBD2 (7 bases). V dropped 0 bases and J dropped 1 base, with 16 bases sitting between them. The CDR3 length is 18 residues. The germline CDR1 and CDR2 sequences are SGHAT and FQNNGV. DNA for the CDR3: TGTGCCAGCAGCTTAGATCCGGGGGGCCCCAATTCCTACAATGAGCAGTTCTTC. Translation gives CASSLDPGGPNSYNEQFF.

The chain links TRBV6-6 to TRBJ2-5, with D unclear. CDR1 and CDR2 from the germline V gene are MNHNY and SVGAGI (reference sequence). The V gene lost 2 bases and the J gene lost 3 bases, with 4 bases spanning the gap. There are 12 residues in the CDR3. Written as DNA, the CDR3 is TGTGCCAGCAGTTACCCGGAAGAGACCCAGTACTTC. As protein: CASSYPEETQYF.

This clonotype was detected only a few times. The chain is built from TRBV20-1 and TRBJ1-6; D is possibly TRBD1 (5 bases). CDR1 is DFQATT, CDR2 SNEGSKA, per germline (reference sequence). This CDR3 has 13 residues. V lost 5 bases and J 4 bases, leaving 9 bases between the germline ends. The CDR3 sequence: CSASTEYNSPLHF. CDR3 bases: TGCAGTGCTTCGACAGAATATAATTCACCCCTCCACTTT.

This sequence joins TRBV28 and TRBJ2-2, with TRBD2 matching 8 bases. This CDR3 region has 17 residues. Germline values: CDR1 MDHEN, CDR2 SYDVKM. The trim removed 4 bases at V and 3 bases at J, leaving 10 bases unmatched. CDR3 DNA sequence: TGTGCCAGCAGTTCCAGAGACGGGAGGGTGGACACCGGGGAGCTGTTTTTT. The encoded protein is CASSSRDGRVDTGELFF.

At least ten counts were recorded for this clonotype. The genes are TRBV7-9 and TRBJ1-2, with TRBD1 as a possible D gene (6 bases). Germline V CDR1 and CDR2: SEHNR, FQNEAQ (reference sequence). This CDR3 comprises 15 residues. V gave up 3 bases and J gave up 6 bases, with 17 bases separating them. CDR3 residues: CASSFPRVSGDGYTF. The CDR3, as DNA: TGTGCCAGCAGCTTCCCTCGGGTCTCAGGGGATGGCTACACCTTC.

This clonotype was counted at least ten times. This rearrangement joins TRBV27 to TRBJ2-3, with TRBD1 as a possible D gene (6 bases). Trimming cost V 4 bases and J 2 bases, with 10 bases left between them. CDR1 is MNHEY, CDR2 SMNVEV, per germline (reference sequence). The CDR3 spans 14 residues. CDR3 nucleotides: TGTGCCAGCAGTTCGGGACATTACACAGATACGCAGTATTTT. Protein sequence: CASSSGHYTDTQYF.

A note on this clonotype: A much larger clonotype is one base distant, so this may be a read error. V is TRBV2 and J is TRBJ2-5, with a weak D call TRBD1 (6 bases). The CDR3 extends over 13 amino acids. Germline V gene sequence: CDR1 SNHLY, CDR2 FYNNEI. In nucleotides, the CDR3 is TGTGCCAACAGTGTGGACAGAAAAGAGACCCAGTACTTC. Translating it yields CANSVDRKETQYF.

This clonotype was seen repeatedly, ten times or more. The chain couples TRBV4-3 to TRBJ1-2, with D possibly matching TRBD1 (5 bases). Germline lookup yields CDR1 LGHNA and CDR2 YSLEER. V lost 5 bases and J lost 5, with 18 bases in between. The CDR3 totals 15 residues. The CDR3 bases are TGCGCCAGCAGCTATGGGACGGGTCCGTTGTATGGCTACACCTTC. This encodes CASSYGTGPLYGYTF.

The sample holds many counts of this clonotype. The V gene is TRBV20-1, the J gene TRBJ1-1; 10 nucleotides agree with TRBD1. V was clipped by 0 bases and J by 5 bases; unmatched bases: 6. The germline gives CDR1 DFQATT, CDR2 SNEGSKA (reference sequence). The CDR3 consists of 15 residues. The CDR3 protein is CSARDLGQGNTEAFF. DNA for the CDR3: TGCAGTGCTAGAGATCTGGGACAGGGGAATACTGAAGCTTTCTTT.

This clonotype has a count of ten or more. This chain joins TRBV29-1 and TRBJ2-7, with 7 bases fitting TRBD2. The CDR3 contains 16 residues. In germline, CDR1 is SQVTM, CDR2 ANQGSEA. Germline trimming cut 0 bases from V and 0 bases from J; bases unmatched to any gene: 8. This chain's CDR3 is CSVEEPASGPSYEQYF. The CDR3 bases are TGCAGCGTTGAAGAGCCGGCTAGCGGCCCCTCCTACGAGCAGTACTTC.

In its sample, this clonotype was seen many times. J is TRBJ2-3 and V is TRBV5-1; D is unresolved. Trimming cost V 1 base and J 2 bases, with 14 bases left between them. CDR1 and CDR2 (germline): SGHRS, YFSETQ. This CDR3 spans 16 amino acids. CDR3 bases: TGCGCCAGCAGCTTGTGGCCTCCCCGGAACACAGATACGCAGTATTTT. Translating it yields CASSLWPPRNTDTQYF.

This clonotype has just a few counts. The chain joins TRBV7-2 to TRBJ1-3; no firm D call. CDR1 is SGHTA, CDR2 FQGNSA, per germline. The germline V and J ends were trimmed by 3 bases and 5 bases, with 14 bases remaining between them. CDR3 length equals 15 residues. CDR3 sequence reads: CASSLPGSGRNTIYF. CDR3 DNA sequence: TGTGCCAGCAGCTTGCCCGGGAGCGGTAGAAACACCATATATTTT.

This clonotype was recorded many times. The gene calls are TRBV27 and TRBJ2-3, with 11 nucleotides matching TRBD1. The CDR3 is made up of 15 amino acids. Unmatched junction bases numbered 3, after V lost 6 bases and J lost 1 base. Germline V gene sequence: CDR1 MNHEY, CDR2 SMNVEV (reference sequence). This CDR3 is CASREDRGRTDTQYF. CDR3 sequence (DNA): TGTGCCAGCAGAGAGGACAGGGGGCGCACAGATACGCAGTATTTT.

The rearrangement joins TRBV20-1 to TRBJ2-3, with 9 bases identical to TRBD2. The length of the CDR3 is 15 residues. CDR1 and CDR2 from the germline V gene are DFQATT and SNEGSKA (reference sequence). After removal of 6 bases from V and 2 bases from J, the junction contained 9 bases not matched to a gene. The CDR3 is CSALVAGADTDTQYF. The DNA for the CDR3 is TGCAGTGCCCTGGTAGCGGGGGCCGACACAGATACGCAGTATTTT.

This clonotype turned up a few times. This rearrangement joins TRBV7-8 to TRBJ2-3; TRBD2 matches at 11 bases. Trimming cost V 1 base and J 0 bases; bases outside gene matches: 9. This CDR3 has 19 amino acids. In germline, CDR1 is SGHVS, CDR2 FQNEAQ. In nucleotides, the CDR3 is TGTGCCAGCAGCTTAGTGGGGTCTAGCGGGGGGACTAGCACAGATACGCAGTATTTT. It codes for CASSLVGSSGGTSTDTQYF.

This chain joins TRBV7-2 and TRBJ1-1; no clear D gene. Germline CDR1 reads SGHTA; CDR2 reads FQGNSA. This CDR3 is 15 amino acids long. Trimming stripped 5 bases from V and 4 bases from J, with 17 bases between. In DNA form, the CDR3 reads TGTGCCAGCAGCGCCAAACCATGGTCGGCCACTGAAGCTTTCTTT. Its translation: CASSAKPWSATEAFF.

This clonotype was observed a few times. The CDR3 loop reads CSAPGPAYNEQFF. The CDR3, as DNA: TGCAGTGCGCCGGGACCAGCATACAATGAGCAGTTCTTC. The rearrangement uses TRBV20-1 and TRBJ2-1; D may be TRBD1 or TRBD2 (5 bases each). Trimming shortened V by 6 bases and J by 4 bases, and 13 bases separated the two germline ends. Germline V gene lookup returns CDR1 DFQATT and CDR2 SNEGSKA (reference sequence). The CDR3 extends over 13 amino acids.

This clonotype was picked up many times. This chain joins TRBV20-1 and TRBJ2-1, with a tentative D call TRBD2 (6 bases). The V end was cut by 4 bases, the J end by 1 base, with 14 bases between. Germline CDR1 and CDR2: DFQATT and SNEGSKA (reference sequence). The CDR3 totals 15 residues. CDR3 coding DNA: TGCAGTGCTAAAGGTCTAGCGCAGTCCTACAATGAGCAGTTCTTC. This encodes CSAKGLAQSYNEQFF.

This clonotype was seen at least ten times. The chain uses TRBV30 and TRBJ1-1; 9 bases are a match to TRBD1. Germline V lookup: CDR1 GTSNPN, CDR2 SVGIG (reference sequence). The CDR3 contains 15 residues. V was pared by 2 bases and J by 5 bases, with 9 bases of the junction left unmatched. CDR3 nucleotide sequence: TGTGCCTGGAGTATTACGGACAGGGGAAGGACTGAAGCTTTCTTT. As protein: CAWSITDRGRTEAFF.

This clonotype came up many times. The rearrangement uses TRBV5-1 and TRBJ2-1, with D perhaps matching TRBD2 (6 bases). Trimming cost V 0 bases and J 8 bases, with 18 bases left between them. The germline V gene has CDR1 SGHRS and CDR2 YFSETQ. CDR3 length equals 16 residues. The CDR3 DNA follows: TGCGCCAGCAGCTTGGGTGGCCACCGACTAGTTTATGAGCAGTTCTTC. Its translation is CASSLGGHRLVYEQFF.

The J gene is TRBJ2-2, the V gene TRBV20-1, with 9 nucleotides matching TRBD2. The germline CDR1 and CDR2 sequences are DFQATT and SNEGSKA (reference sequence). The V segment lost 5 bases and the J segment 5 bases; nucleotides outside the gene matches: 15. The CDR3 runs 17 residues. The CDR3, as DNA: TGCAGTGCTCCGTCATCGTATAGCGGGAGAGAGACCGGGGAGCTGTTTTTT. As protein: CSAPSSYSGRETGELFF.

The V call is TRBV10-3, the J call TRBJ2-3; TRBD2 is a possible D gene (6 bases). The V end was cut by 0 bases, the J end by 5 bases, with 18 bases between. This CDR3 is built from 17 residues. The germline gives CDR1 ENHRY, CDR2 SYGVKD. The CDR3: CAISESVVGLGKDTQYF. The DNA of the CDR3 is TGTGCCATCAGTGAGTCAGTCGTGGGACTGGGGAAAGATACGCAGTATTTT.

The gene calls are TRBV2 and TRBJ2-2; 8 bases fit TRBD1. CDR1 is SNHLY, CDR2 FYNNEI, per germline. J lost 4 bases, V lost 5 bases, and 6 bases had no gene match. This CDR3 is 15 amino acids long. CDR3 coding DNA: TGTGCCAGCAGTATGCAGGGGGCGACCACCGGGGAGCTGTTTTTT. Its translation: CASSMQGATTGELFF. Full variable domain (remainder filled in from reference TRBV2 and TRBJ2-2): EPEVTQTPSHQVTQMGQEVILRCVPISNHLYFYWYRQILGQKVEFLVSFYNNEISEKSEIFDDQFSVERPDGSNFTLKIRSTKLEDSAMYFCASSMQGATTGELFFGEGSRLTVL.

This clonotype was seen many times. The chain has TRBV9 and TRBJ2-6; D is unclear. V gave up 2 bases and J gave up 1 base, with 1 base separating them. From germline, CDR1 is SGDLS and CDR2 YYNGEE. This CDR3 has 13 residues. The CDR3 DNA reads TGTGCCAGCAGCGTTTCTGGGGCCAACGTCCTGACTTTC. It translates to CASSVSGANVLTF.

This clonotype was counted many times. This chain uses TRBV29-1 with TRBJ2-7, with 9 nucleotides matching TRBD1. After removal of 4 bases from V and 4 bases from J, the junction contained 20 bases not matched to a gene. This CDR3 spans 18 amino acids. Germline values: CDR1 SQVTM, CDR2 ANQGSEA. CDR3 sequence: CSVAGAGTGTRLGYEQYF. DNA for the CDR3: TGCAGCGTTGCCGGCGCCGGGACAGGGACCCGACTTGGTTACGAGCAGTACTTC.

The V and J genes are TRBV4-3 and TRBJ2-1; 11 nucleotides match TRBD2. CDR1 LGHNA and CDR2 YSLEER come from the germline V gene. The length of the CDR3 is 16 residues. Trimming removed 1 base from V and 8 bases from J; junction bases left unmatched: 7. Here the CDR3 DNA reads TGCGCCAGCAGCCAAGGACTAGCGGGAAAGGGGGATGAGCAGTTCTTC. Translating gives CASSQGLAGKGDEQFF.